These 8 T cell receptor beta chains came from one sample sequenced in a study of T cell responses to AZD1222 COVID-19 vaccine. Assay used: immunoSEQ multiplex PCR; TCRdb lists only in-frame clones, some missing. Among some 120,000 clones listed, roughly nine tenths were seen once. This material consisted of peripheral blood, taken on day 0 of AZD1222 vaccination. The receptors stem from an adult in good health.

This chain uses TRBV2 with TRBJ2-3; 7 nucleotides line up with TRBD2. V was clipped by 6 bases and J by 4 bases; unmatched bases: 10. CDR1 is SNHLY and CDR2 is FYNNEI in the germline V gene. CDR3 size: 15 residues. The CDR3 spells CASSARGSGSDTQYF. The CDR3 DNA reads TGTGCCAGCAGCGCCCGCGGGAGTGGATCAGATACGCAGTATTTT.

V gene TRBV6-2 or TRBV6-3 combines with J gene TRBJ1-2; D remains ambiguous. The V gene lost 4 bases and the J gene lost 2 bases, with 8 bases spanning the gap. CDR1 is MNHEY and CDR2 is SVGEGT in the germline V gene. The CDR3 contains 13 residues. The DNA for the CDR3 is TGTGCCAGCAGTTTCGGCCAGAACTATGGCTACACCTTC. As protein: CASSFGQNYGYTF.

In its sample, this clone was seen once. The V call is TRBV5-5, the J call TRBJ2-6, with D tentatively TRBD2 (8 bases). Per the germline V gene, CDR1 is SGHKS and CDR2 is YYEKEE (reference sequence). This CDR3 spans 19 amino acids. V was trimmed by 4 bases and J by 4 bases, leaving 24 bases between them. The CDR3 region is CASSLGTALAGGGANVLTF. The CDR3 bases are TGTGCCAGCAGCCTCGGGACAGCGCTCGCGGGGGGAGGGGCCAACGTCCTGACTTTC.

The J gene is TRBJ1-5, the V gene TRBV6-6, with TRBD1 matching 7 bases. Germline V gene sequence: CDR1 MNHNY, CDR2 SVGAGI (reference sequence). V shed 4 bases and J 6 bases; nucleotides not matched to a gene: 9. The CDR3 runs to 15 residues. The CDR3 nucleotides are TGTGCCAGCAGTTCGTTGACAGGGAACGGTCAGCCCCAGCATTTT. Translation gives CASSSLTGNGQPQHF.

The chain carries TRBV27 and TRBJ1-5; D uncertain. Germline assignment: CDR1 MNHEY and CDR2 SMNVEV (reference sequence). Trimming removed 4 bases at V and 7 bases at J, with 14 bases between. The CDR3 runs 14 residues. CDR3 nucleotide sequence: TGTGCCAGCAGTTCCGCAAGGATAGTCCAGCCCCAGCATTTT. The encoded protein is CASSSARIVQPQHF.

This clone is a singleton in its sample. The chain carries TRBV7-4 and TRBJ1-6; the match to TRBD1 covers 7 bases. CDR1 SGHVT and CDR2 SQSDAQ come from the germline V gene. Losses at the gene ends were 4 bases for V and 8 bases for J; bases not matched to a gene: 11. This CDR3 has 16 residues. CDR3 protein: CASSSNLRDRDSPLHF. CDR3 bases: TGTGCCAGCAGCTCCAACCTCCGGGACAGAGATTCACCCCTCCACTTT.

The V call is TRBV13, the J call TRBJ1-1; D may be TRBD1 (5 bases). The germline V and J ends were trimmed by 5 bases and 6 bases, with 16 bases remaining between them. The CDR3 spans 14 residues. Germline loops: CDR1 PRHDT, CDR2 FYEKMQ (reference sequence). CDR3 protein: CASSQEGNQAEAFF. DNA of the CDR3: TGTGCCAGCAGCCAAGAGGGGAACCAGGCTGAAGCTTTCTTT.

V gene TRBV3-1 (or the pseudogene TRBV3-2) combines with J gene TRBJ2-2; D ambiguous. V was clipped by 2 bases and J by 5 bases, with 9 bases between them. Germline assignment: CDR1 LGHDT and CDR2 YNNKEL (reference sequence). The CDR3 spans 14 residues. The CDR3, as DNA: TGTGCCAGCAGCCAATTCCTCATTACCGGGGAGCTGTTTTTT. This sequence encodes CASSQFLITGELFF.